This entry concerns a single TCR beta chain. The sample comes from a study of T cell changes during pregnancy in multiple sclerosis. Trimming stripped 0 bases from V and 0 bases from J, with 4 bases between. Germline V gene lookup returns CDR1 SGHDT and CDR2 YYEEEE. The CDR3 spans 13 residues. TCRdb's table, derived via immunoSEQ multiplex PCR, lists solely in-frame clones and lacks some. The sample lists tens of thousands of clones; around 89% were seen once. The J gene is TRBJ2-7, the V gene TRBV5-6, with no clear D. This sample comprised CD4+ T cells from peripheral blood mononuclear cells, obtained in the first trimester of pregnancy. The TCR sequence derives from a female donor in good health, enrolled as a control in a pregnancy study. CDR3: CASSLVDSYEQYF. The CDR3 DNA sequence: TGTGCCAGCAGCTTGGTAGACTCCTACGAGCAGTACTTC.